This T cell receptor beta chain was obtained from a study of blood T cell repertoires in COVID-19 (dated by TCRdb to the early 2020s). Some background on the complete study: Collaborator samples came from the United States, Italy and Spain and covered acute and convalescent phases of COVID-19. HLA class I and class II types, where available, came from metadata supplied by the sample provider rather than from assay-based typing. The repertoires were released in a freely available public database meant as a resource for research on the immune response to SARS-CoV-2. Samples were obtained from the ongoing ImmuneRACE study (first 160 participants) and from over 1,000 subjects provided by 6 global collaborators. Sample metadata almost always included a de-identified subject ID, COVID-19 status, age in years and sex. The dataset comprised deeply sampled blood TCRbeta repertoires from subjects exposed to, actively infected with, or recovered from COVID-19. The material from the prospective study consisted of cDNA or gDNA derived from T cells, B-cell-depleted T cells, or PBMCs.

Whole blood was collected in K2EDTA tubes by collaborating institutions according to the institutions' own protocols. Collaborator samples were shipped for TCRbeta analysis as frozen whole blood, isolated PBMCs, or DNA extracted from either sample type. Trimmed from V: 7 bases; trimmed from J: 2 bases; junction bases lacking a gene match: 5. From the cysteine up to the phenylalanine, the CDR3 has a length of 13 residues. Only the CDR3 region is kept as DNA, spanning 39 bases read in frame from base 1. As encoded in the germline V gene (reference sequence), CDR1 is GTSNPN while CDR2 is SVGIG. What the work shows at the level of the full study, not this receptor alone: The amount of clinical and demographic metadata varied by source and participant and was provided uncurated.

TCRbeta CDR3 regions were amplified from genomic DNA by means of the immunoSEQ Assay, a bias-controlled multiplex PCR. In the paper's pipeline: The number of nucleated cells in each sample was estimated from the amplification of reference gene primers within the assay. Sequence reads were collapsed and filtered to measure the absolute abundance of every unique TCRbeta CDR3 rearrangement. For each sample, productive Simpson clonality was calculated as the square root of Simpson's diversity index over productive rearrangements. Entries here come from immuneACCESS through TCRdb and include only in-frame sequences with V and J called. Some clones fail to appear in such tables; in the studies checked, an unresolved V gene covers under half of the shortfall, and the cause of the remainder is unknown. V, J and clone size reflect that table, while D and trimming were determined from the DNA. This sample is represented by about 83,000 clones; 87% of them were singletons. Of the sample, over 2.5% is held by the ten largest clones.

On this clone itself: Its target antigen remains unknown. No much larger clonotype is one base removed from it; base qualities were not supplied.

The source is a woman between 50 and 59 years old with active or convalescent COVID-19. Sequencing used peripheral blood. The sequence joins TRBV30 to TRBJ1-2; 9 middle bases align to TRBD1. The DNA sequence is as follows: TGTGCCTACGTGGACAGGGGAAACTATGGCTACACCTTC. Its protein reads: CAYVDRGNYGYTF.